Sequencing of this TCR beta chain was carried out in a study of cytomegalovirus exposure and HLA in healthy donors. General study results and limits: Some TCR beta chains (more than 150 of them) were listed as cytomegalovirus-associated. Some public TCRs appeared in many individuals, while most sequences were rare.

Details on this clone: Its antigen is unknown.

The repertoire was sequenced with immunoSEQ multiplex PCR; TCRdb's copy has only in-frame clones and lacks some. The sample consists of 150,000 to 170,000 clones, 65% to 90% of them appearing once. Per the germline V gene, CDR1 is LGHNA and CDR2 is YSLEER. The V gene end was trimmed by 4 bases and the J gene end by 0 bases; junction bases not matched to a gene: 15. This CDR3 has 18 amino acids. The gene calls are TRBV4-3 and TRBJ2-7; 7 bases are a match to TRBD2. This TCR was sampled from a man younger than 30 in good health and CMV-seropositive. The material sequenced was PBMCs. The CDR3 DNA is TGCGCCAGCAGCCTTTATACTATATCAACTAGCGACTCCTACGAGCAGTACTTC. It yields the protein CASSLYTISTSDSYEQYF.